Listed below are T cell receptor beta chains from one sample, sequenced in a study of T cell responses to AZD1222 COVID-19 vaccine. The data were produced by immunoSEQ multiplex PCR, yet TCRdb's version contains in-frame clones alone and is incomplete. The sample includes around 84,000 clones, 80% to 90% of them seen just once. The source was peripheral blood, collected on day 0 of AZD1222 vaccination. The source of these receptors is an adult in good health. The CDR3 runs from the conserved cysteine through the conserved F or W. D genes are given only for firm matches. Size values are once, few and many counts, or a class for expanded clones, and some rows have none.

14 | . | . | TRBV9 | CASSVGTSIYEQYF
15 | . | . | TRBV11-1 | CASSLVRGYTDTQYF
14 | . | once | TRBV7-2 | CASSLGGLPGNQYF
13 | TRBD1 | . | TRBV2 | CASSDRDNQPQHF
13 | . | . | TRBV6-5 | CASSDRGTDTQYF
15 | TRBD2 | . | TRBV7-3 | CASSLTSGRGDTQYF
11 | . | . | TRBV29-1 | CSALSTDTQYF
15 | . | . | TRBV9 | CASSVGAGQHYEQYF
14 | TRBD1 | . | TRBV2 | CASDPGTGNSPLHF
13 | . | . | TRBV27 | CASNAGSEETQYF
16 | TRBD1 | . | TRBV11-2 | CASSLGQGAGTGELFF
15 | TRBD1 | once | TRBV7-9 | CASSSGQGSGQPQHF
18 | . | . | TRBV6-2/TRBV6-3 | CASSYAPRGGSVNQPQHF
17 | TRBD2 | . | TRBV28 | CASSSPFPGLVSYEQYF
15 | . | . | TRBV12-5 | CASGPNRVSGNTIYF
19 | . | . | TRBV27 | CASSSLQDPRWKLNYGYTF
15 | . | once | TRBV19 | CASIPGRTSTDTQYF
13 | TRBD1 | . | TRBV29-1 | CSVGTGGQETQYF
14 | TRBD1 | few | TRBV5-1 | CASSRAGGTTEAFF
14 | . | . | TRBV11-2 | CASSFGTVQETQYF
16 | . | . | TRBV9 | CASSVGRGGPGFQQFF
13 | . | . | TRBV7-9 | CASSTTGYAEAFF
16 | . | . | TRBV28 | CASSIQYSTGKAEAFF
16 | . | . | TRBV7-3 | CASSLTVEKPEETQYF
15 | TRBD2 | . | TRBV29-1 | CSVQTSADSTDTQYF
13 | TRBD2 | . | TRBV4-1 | CASSPGEGYEQYF
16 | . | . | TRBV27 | CASSLRRSAVQETQYF
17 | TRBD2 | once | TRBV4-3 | CASSQDSGLAGLNEQFF
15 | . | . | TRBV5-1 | CASSLVGAANTEAFF
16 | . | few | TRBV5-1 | CASSLVMGYSGNTIYF
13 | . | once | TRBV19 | CASSAGIGWEQYF
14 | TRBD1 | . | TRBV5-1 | CASKRQGVEEKLFF
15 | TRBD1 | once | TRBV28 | CASTQGARGNEKLFF
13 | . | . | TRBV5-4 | CASSLANRDEQYF
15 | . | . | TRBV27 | CASRNVGGGLEGYTF
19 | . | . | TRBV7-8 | CASSLVRWVQAGSNSPLHF
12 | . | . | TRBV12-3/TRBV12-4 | CASLLLAREAFF
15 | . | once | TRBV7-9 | CASSLDRAMNTEAFF
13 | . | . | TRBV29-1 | CSVSGSNTGELFF
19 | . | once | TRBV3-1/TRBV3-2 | CASSQDRKGVAAYQETQYF
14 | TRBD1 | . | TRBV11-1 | CASSLRDSAYEQYF
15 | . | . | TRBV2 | CASSEAPIRDRKQYF
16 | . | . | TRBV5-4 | CASSLDGGMVNQPQHF
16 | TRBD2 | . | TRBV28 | CASSFESGRARNEQFF
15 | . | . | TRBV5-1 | CASSRDGPRTGELFF